This TCR beta chain comes out of a study of vaccination effects on CD4 cells after COVID-19 (dated by TCRdb to between 2021 and 2024). Turning to the overall study: Each participant received two doses of an mRNA SARS-CoV-2 vaccine, either BNT162b2 or mRNA-1273. Pre-vaccine samples were collected from a couple of convalescent patients 16 days and one week before the first dose, corresponding to 142 and 148 days after COVID-19 diagnosis. SARS-CoV-2 spike-specific CD4+ TCR repertoires from before and after mRNA vaccination were compared in COVID-19 convalescent patients and in infection-naive vaccine recipients. The full study included ten to eleven COVID-19 convalescent patients and several SARS-CoV-2-naive healthy vaccine recipients. Cultures from other donors in the study were sequenced with the Oncomine TCR Beta short-read assay on an Illumina iSeq 100.

To identify antigen-specific CD4+ T cell clonotypes by their expansion, the ViraFEST assay first stimulated PBMC with viral peptide pools and then applied TCR sequencing. After more than 9 days of culture, CD4+ T cells were isolated with the EasySep CD4+ T cell isolation kit. Convalescent patients had PCR-confirmed SARS-CoV-2 infection between March and December 2020, before Alpha, Beta and Delta variants emerged in the United States. Each well held some 1.9 million PBMC cultured in IMDM containing roughly 5% human AB serum, roughly 9.6 IU/ml IL-2 and gentamicin, along with around 11 ug/ml peptides. Half of the culture medium was replaced with fresh IL-2-containing medium on days 3 and 7. Unless otherwise noted, each peptide stimulation condition was cultured in triplicate wells. PBMC were separated from whole blood using Ficoll-Paque Plus gradient centrifugation and were then either cryopreserved at -140C or used fresh. The QIAamp micro DNA kit was used to extract genomic DNA from the cultured CD4+ T cells.

About this clone: Its specific antigen is unknown. No much larger clone exists at a distance of one base, and base qualities are not known.

The CDR3 goes from the cysteine to the phenylalanine over 16 residues. Only the CDR3 region is kept as DNA, spanning 48 bases read in frame from base 1. CDR1 SEHNR and CDR2 FQNEAQ are derived from the germline V gene (reference sequence). V loses 3 bases at its end and J loses 6 bases; junction bases beyond the gene matches: 5. To prepare the library, the immunoSEQ multiplex PCR assay was applied. DNA from the cultured and isolated CD4+ T cells underwent TCR beta CDR3 sequencing. On the authors' methods: Non-productive TCR sequences were discarded, and reads were trimmed to the CDR3 region, with only CDR3s of 7 or more amino acids retained. Antigen-specific clonotypes were identified with the MANAFEST web app by comparing expansion in peptide wells against reference cultures. For clones to be considered positive, expansion at FDR<0.05 versus reference and all other wells, an odds ratio above 5, and a frequency above 0.1% in two replicate wells were required. Cross-reactive clonotypes were defined as significantly expanded in SARS-CoV-2 spike wells and in at least one common cold coronavirus spike condition. CDR3 similarity was assessed by Levenshtein distance with the stringdist R package, and unrooted trees were built with ape in R 3.6.1. TCRdb provides this immuneACCESS table in a form limited to in-frame rearrangements. Some clones are lacking; in checked studies, under half of them reflect an unresolved V gene, and why the rest are absent is not known. The V and J calls and clone size come from that table; D and trimming were worked out from the DNA. The table for this sample lists 30,000 to 40,000 clones; around 78% of them were counted only once. 33% of the sample comes from the top ten.

Overall study results and their limits: Clones induced by infection and clones induced by vaccination both contracted markedly at late timepoints after vaccination, which fits with T cell responses waning over time. Only a small number of convalescent patients were included, and no early post-infection timepoints were available, which limited the study. For convalescent patients, new clones induced by the vaccine made up most of the post-vaccine spike-reactive repertoire, and these new clones were largely distinct from the clones induced by infection.

The chain employs TRBV7-9 and TRBJ1-6; the junction holds 10 bases that match TRBD1. The clonotype comes from a human donor who had a prior SARS-CoV-2 infection. The sequenced sample was CD4+ T cells from PBMCs cultured with a peptide pool, obtained before COVID-19 vaccination. For the CDR3, the sequence is CASSLGQGTGNSPLHF. The base sequence is TGTGCCAGCAGCTTGGGACAGGGGACGGGTAATTCACCCCTCCACTTT.